This paragraph covers one TCR beta chain sequence. Its target is not known. This specimen comes from a study of blood T cells in healthy people across ages. Overall study findings and caveats: Naive CD4+ cell counts and diversity both ran higher in long-lived than in aged donors. The fall in TCR beta diversity per million T cells was roughly linear with age.

Using a J-beta primer mix together with a sample-barcoded 5' primer, a second PCR was run for roughly 7 to 12 cycles. TCRdb processed the 5' RACE reads anew with MiXCR; each CDR3 protein has one entry. The sample carries 700,000 to 850,000 distinct CDR3 sequences, about 53% recorded once. The V gene end was trimmed by 5 bases and the J gene end by 3 bases; junction bases not matched to a gene: 12. The germline V gene has CDR1 MNHEY and CDR2 SMNVEV (reference sequence). This CDR3 has 20 residues. The authors drew roughly 9.8 milliliters of peripheral blood from each donor. PBMCs numbering at least 7 million were isolated per sample.

Input material: blood. The chain joins TRBV27 to TRBJ2-6, with TRBD2 identical over 14 bases. The TCR was taken from a man at least 80 years old in good health. The CDR3 is CASSARTSGRWFGGANVLTF. The CDR3, as DNA: TGTGCCAGCAGTGCTCGGACTAGCGGGAGGTGGTTCGGTGGGGCCAACGTCCTGACTTTC.